What follows are 21 T cell receptor beta chains derived from one specimen sequenced in a study of cytomegalovirus exposure and HLA in healthy donors. In the PCR, 60 Vbeta and 13 Jbeta primers were used. Profiled with immunoSEQ multiplex PCR; TCRdb holds only in-frame clones, not every one. The table records 100,000 to 150,000 clones, roughly 75% of them present only once. The sample taken for sequencing was PBMCs. The source of these receptors is a woman aged 45 to 65 in good health and CMV-seronegative.

The chain combines TRBV19 with TRBJ2-5; possibly TRBD1 for D (5 bases). The CDR3 is 12 amino acids. The germline V gene has CDR1 LNHDA and CDR2 SQIVND (reference sequence). Trimming shortened V by 8 bases and J by 5 bases, and 12 bases separated the two germline ends. CDR3 sequence (DNA): TGTGCCAGTGGGCCAGGGTGGGAGACCCAGTACTTC. As protein: CASGPGWETQYF.

This clone was seen only a few times. The rearrangement links TRBV9 to TRBJ2-5, with D unresolved. Germline CDR1 SGDLS, CDR2 YYNGEE. V was trimmed by 0 bases and J by 2 bases, leaving 11 bases between them. The CDR3 is 15 amino acids. In nucleotides, the CDR3 is TGTGCCAGCAGCGTAGATGGCAGGCTACAAGAGACCCAGTACTTC. Translated, it gives CASSVDGRLQETQYF.

This clone has just a few counts. V usage is TRBV5-1 and J usage is TRBJ1-3; D is ambiguous. The CDR3 runs to 15 residues. V was pared by 0 bases and J by 2 bases, with 9 bases between. CDR1 is SGHRS, CDR2 YFSETQ, per germline. CDR3 in amino acids: CASSLAASAGNTIYF. The DNA of the CDR3 is TGCGCCAGCAGCTTGGCAGCTAGCGCTGGAAACACCATATATTTT.

This clone turned up a few times. This chain links TRBV14 with TRBJ2-2; D might be TRBD1 (7 bases). CDR3 length: 15 amino acids. Germline assignment: CDR1 SGHDN and CDR2 FVKESK. V shed 2 bases and J shed 4 bases, with 11 bases lying between them. The CDR3 DNA reads TGTGCCAGCAGCCAATCAGGGGGGAGCACCGGGGAGCTGTTTTTT. Residues: CASSQSGGSTGELFF.

The rearrangement joins TRBV28 to TRBJ2-3; D might be TRBD2 (5 bases). Trimming took off 7 bases at V and 2 bases at J, with 16 bases between the two ends. CDR3 length equals 15 residues. Germline V CDR1 and CDR2: MDHEN, SYDVKM. CDR3: CASTLGSAHTDTQYF. Here the CDR3 DNA reads TGTGCCAGCACCTTAGGTAGCGCGCACACAGATACGCAGTATTTT.

The rearrangement joins TRBV7-3 to TRBJ2-7, with 7 bases lining up with TRBD1. The CDR3 is 15 amino acids. The J segment lost 3 bases and the V segment lost 3 bases, leaving 8 bases of the junction unmatched. Germline values: CDR1 SGHTA, CDR2 FQGTGA. The CDR3 DNA reads as TGTGCCAGCAGCTTGGATGAGGGGGCGGACTACGAGCAGTACTTC. Translation: CASSLDEGADYEQYF.

The chain carries TRBV28 and TRBJ1-2; 8 nucleotides match TRBD1. From germline, CDR1 is MDHEN and CDR2 SYDVKM. After removal of 5 bases from V and 8 bases from J, the junction contained 10 bases not matched to a gene. CDR3 length: 14 amino acids. The CDR3 loop is CASSPGQGPGGYTF. The CDR3 nucleotides read TGTGCCAGCAGTCCTGGACAGGGACCGGGAGGCTACACCTTC.

The chain carries TRBV18 and TRBJ2-7, with 7 bases matching TRBD2. V lost 4 bases to trimming and J lost 6 bases; unmatched junction nucleotides: 9. The CDR3 length is 14 residues. In germline, CDR1 is KGHSH, CDR2 LQKENI. CDR3 bases: TGTGCCAGCTCACAGGGAACTAGCGACCGCGAGCAGTACTTC. Encoded protein: CASSQGTSDREQYF.

The chain joins TRBV5-4 to TRBJ1-2, with TRBD1 identical over 7 bases. The germline V gene encodes CDR1 SGHNT and CDR2 YYREEE (reference sequence). Trimming removed 3 bases from V and 4 bases from J; junction bases left unmatched: 6. The CDR3 covers 14 residues. DNA for the CDR3: TGTGCCAGCAGCTCCGGGACAGATTTCTATGGCTACACCTTC. This sequence encodes CASSSGTDFYGYTF.

The chain uses TRBV28 and TRBJ1-6, with 9 nucleotides matching TRBD1. V lost 10 bases to trimming and J lost 7 bases; unmatched junction nucleotides: 8. Germline V CDR1 and CDR2: MDHEN, SYDVKM. The CDR3 length is 14 residues. The CDR3, as DNA: TGTGCCACCCTACAGGGGGCTGGAAATTCACCCCTCCACTTT. Amino acids: CATLQGAGNSPLHF. The full variable domain, its missing parts supplied by reference TRBV28 and TRBJ1-6, is DVKVTQSSRYLVKRTGEKVFLECVQDMDHENMFWYRQDPGLGLRLIYFSYDVKMKEKGDIPEGYSVSREKKERFSLILESASTNQTSMYLCATLQGAGNSPLHFGNGTRLTVT.

The V call is TRBV4-3, the J call TRBJ2-6, with D hard to call. The germline V gene has CDR1 LGHNA and CDR2 YSLEER. Trimming left V 0 bases short and J 1 base short, with 7 bases between. The CDR3 is 16 residues long. CDR3 region: CASSQERVSGANVLTF. The CDR3, as DNA: TGCGCCAGCAGCCAAGAAAGAGTGTCTGGGGCCAACGTCCTGACTTTC.

The chain employs TRBV5-1 and TRBJ2-5, with 14 bases fitting TRBD2. The better agreement between TRBJ2-7 and the DNA end casts doubt on the J call. Germline CDR1 and CDR2: SGHRS and YFSETQ. This CDR3 spans 17 amino acids. CDR3 sequence reads: CASSLEGLAGVIGEQYF. The CDR3 DNA reads as TGCGCCAGCAGCCTTGAGGGACTAGCGGGAGTGATTGGCGAGCAGTACTTC.

This clone has just a few counts. The rearrangement joins TRBV10-3 to TRBJ1-2; maybe TRBD1 (6 bases). Germline V gene lookup returns CDR1 ENHRY and CDR2 SYGVKD. Between the trimmed V and J ends, which lost 7 bases and 9 bases, there was a span of 18 bases. This CDR3 is built from 13 residues. CDR3 in DNA: TGTGCCATCAAGACCTTGACAGGAGAGCGCTACACCTTC. It is translated as CAIKTLTGERYTF.

In its sample, this clone was seen a few times. This chain joins TRBV6-5 and TRBJ2-1; no reliable D call. The germline CDR1 and CDR2 sequences are MNHEY and SVGAGI. The CDR3 is made up of 12 amino acids. V shed 6 bases and J shed 9 bases, with 12 bases lying between them. The CDR3 coding sequence is TGTGCCAGCAGCCAGACGGGTTTTGAGCAGTTCTTC. Protein: CASSQTGFEQFF.

This rearrangement joins TRBV6-5 to TRBJ2-2; no definite D call. Trimming stripped 2 bases from V and 4 bases from J, with 8 bases between. The CDR3 runs to 14 residues. Germline CDR1 is MNHEY and CDR2 is SVGAGI. Here the CDR3 reads CASSYRGPTGELFF. CDR3 sequence (DNA): TGTGCCAGCAGTTACAGAGGTCCCACCGGGGAGCTGTTTTTT.

The rearrangement uses TRBV9 and TRBJ2-3; 8 nucleotides line up with TRBD2. The length of the CDR3 is 17 residues. The V gene's germline CDR1 is SGDLS and CDR2 YYNGEE. With V trimmed by 5 bases and J by 3 bases, 14 bases remained unmatched. CDR3 DNA sequence: TGTGCCAGCAGACCCCAACACATGACTAGCGCTACAGATACGCAGTATTTT. Translating it yields CASRPQHMTSATDTQYF.

This clone has just a few counts. This chain joins TRBV6-5 and TRBJ2-7; 9 bases match TRBD1. The germline gives CDR1 MNHEY, CDR2 SVGAGI. Trimming at V came to 2 bases and at J to 5 bases, leaving 7 bases not matched to a gene. CDR3 size: 15 residues. The CDR3 spells CASSYMGQGFHEQYF. In DNA form, the CDR3 reads TGTGCCAGCAGTTACATGGGACAGGGATTCCACGAGCAGTACTTC.

Only a few counts were recorded for this clone. Here the CDR3 DNA reads TGTGCCAGCAGCCAAGAAAGCCCCGGACTAGCGGGAAGTCAAGAGACCCAGTACTTC. This gives the protein CASSQESPGLAGSQETQYF. The V and J genes are TRBV14 and TRBJ2-5; TRBD2 matches at 12 bases. The CDR3 runs 19 residues. From germline, CDR1 is SGHDN and CDR2 FVKESK. The ends lost 0 bases at V and 2 bases at J; junction bases unmatched: 10.

This sequence joins TRBV18 and TRBJ1-3; D uncertain. This CDR3 spans 15 amino acids. The ends were cut back, 0 bases at V and 0 bases at J, with 6 bases in the middle. CDR1 and CDR2 from the germline V gene are KGHSH and LQKENI. DNA for the CDR3: TGTGCCAGCTCACCACCGGGCAGCTCTGGAAACACCATATATTTT. It is translated as CASSPPGSSGNTIYF.

V gene TRBV4-3 combines with J gene TRBJ2-7, with TRBD1 as a possible D gene (6 bases). The CDR3 is made up of 15 amino acids. Germline V gene data show CDR1 as LGHNA and CDR2 as YSLEER. V was pared by 3 bases and J by 3 bases, with 15 bases between. CDR3 DNA sequence: TGCGCCAGCAGCCAGGGGGTAACAGGGTTCTACGAGCAGTACTTC. The encoded protein is CASSQGVTGFYEQYF.

This clone was recorded a few times. The genes are TRBV30 and TRBJ2-7, with TRBD1 matching over 9 bases. J lost 3 bases, V lost 5 bases, and 2 bases had no gene match. Germline CDR1 is GTSNPN and CDR2 is SVGIG (reference sequence). This CDR3 contains 12 residues. CDR3 sequence (DNA): TGTGCCTGGGACAGGGGGAACTACGAGCAGTACTTC. Translating it yields CAWDRGNYEQYF. Full variable domain (outside the CDR3, taken from reference TRBV30 and TRBJ2-7): SQTIHQWPATLVQPVGSPLSLECTVEGTSNPNLYWYRQAAGRGLQLLFYSVGIGQISSEVPQNLSASRPQDRQFILSSKKLLLSDSGFYLCAWDRGNYEQYFGPGTRLTVT.